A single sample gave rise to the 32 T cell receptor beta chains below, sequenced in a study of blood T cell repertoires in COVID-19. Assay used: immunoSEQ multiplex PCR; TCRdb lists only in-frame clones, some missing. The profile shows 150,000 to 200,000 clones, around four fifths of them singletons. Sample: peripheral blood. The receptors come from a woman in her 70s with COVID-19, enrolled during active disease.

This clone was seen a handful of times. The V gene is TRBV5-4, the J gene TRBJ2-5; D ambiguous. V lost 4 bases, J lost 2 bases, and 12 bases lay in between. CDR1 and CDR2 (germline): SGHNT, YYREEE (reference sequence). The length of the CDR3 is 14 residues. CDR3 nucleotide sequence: TGTGCCAGCAGCCCTACTTGGCGGCAAGAGACCCAGTACTTC. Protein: CASSPTWRQETQYF.

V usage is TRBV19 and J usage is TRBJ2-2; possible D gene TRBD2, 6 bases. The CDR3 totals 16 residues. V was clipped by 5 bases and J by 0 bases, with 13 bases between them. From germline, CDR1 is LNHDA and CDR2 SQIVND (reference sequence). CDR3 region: CASSLPGGSNTGELFF. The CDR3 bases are TGTGCCAGTAGTCTTCCCGGGGGATCGAACACCGGGGAGCTGTTTTTT.

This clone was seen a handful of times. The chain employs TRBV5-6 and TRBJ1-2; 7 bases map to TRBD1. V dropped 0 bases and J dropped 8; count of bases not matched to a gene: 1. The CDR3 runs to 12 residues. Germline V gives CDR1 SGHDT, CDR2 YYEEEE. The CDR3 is CASSLGTGGYTF. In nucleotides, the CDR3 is TGTGCCAGCAGCTTGGGGACAGGCGGCTACACCTTC.

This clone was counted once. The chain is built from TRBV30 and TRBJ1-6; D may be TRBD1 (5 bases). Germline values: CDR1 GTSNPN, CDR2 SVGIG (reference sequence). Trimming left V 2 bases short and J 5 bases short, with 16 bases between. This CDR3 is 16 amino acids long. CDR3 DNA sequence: TGTGCCTGGAGTACCCCGACAGACCCTCATAATTCACCCCTCCACTTT. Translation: CAWSTPTDPHNSPLHF.

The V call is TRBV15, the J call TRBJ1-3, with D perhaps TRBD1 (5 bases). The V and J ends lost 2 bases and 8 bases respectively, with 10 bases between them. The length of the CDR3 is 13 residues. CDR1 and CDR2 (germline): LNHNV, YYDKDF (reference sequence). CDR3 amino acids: CATSRYRGDTIYF. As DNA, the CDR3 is TGTGCCACCAGCAGATACCGGGGGGACACCATATATTTT. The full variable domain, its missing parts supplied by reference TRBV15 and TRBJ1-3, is DAMVIQNPRYQVTQFGKPVTLSCSQTLNHNVMYWYQQKSSQAPKLLFHYYDKDFNNEADTPDNFQSRRPNTSFCFLDIRSPGLGDTAMYLCATSRYRGDTIYFGEGSWLTVV.

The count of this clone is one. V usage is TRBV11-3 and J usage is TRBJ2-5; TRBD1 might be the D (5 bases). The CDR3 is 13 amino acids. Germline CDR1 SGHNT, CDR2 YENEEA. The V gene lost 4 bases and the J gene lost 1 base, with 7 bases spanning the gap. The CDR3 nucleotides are TGTGCCAGCAGCTCTCAGGGCCAAGAGACCCAGTACTTC. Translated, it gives CASSSQGQETQYF.

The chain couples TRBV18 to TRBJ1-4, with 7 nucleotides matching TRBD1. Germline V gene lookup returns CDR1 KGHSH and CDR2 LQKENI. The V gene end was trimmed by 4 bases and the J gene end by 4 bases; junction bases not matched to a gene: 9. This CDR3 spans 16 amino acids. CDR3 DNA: TGTGCCAGCTCACGGAGAACCGGGACAGATAATGAAAAACTGTTTTTT. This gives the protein CASSRRTGTDNEKLFF.

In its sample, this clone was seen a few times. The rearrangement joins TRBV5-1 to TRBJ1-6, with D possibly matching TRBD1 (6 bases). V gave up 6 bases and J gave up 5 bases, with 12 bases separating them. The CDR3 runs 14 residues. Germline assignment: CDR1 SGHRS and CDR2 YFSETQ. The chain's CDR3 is CASKQGLNNSPLHF. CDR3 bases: TGCGCCAGCAAACAGGGTCTCAATAATTCACCCCTCCACTTT. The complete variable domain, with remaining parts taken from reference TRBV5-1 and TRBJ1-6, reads KAGVTQTPRYLIKTRGQQVTLSCSPISGHRSVSWYQQTPGQGLQFLFEYFSETQRNKGNFPGRFSGRQFSNSRSEMNVSTLELGDSALYLCASKQGLNNSPLHFGNGTRLTVT.

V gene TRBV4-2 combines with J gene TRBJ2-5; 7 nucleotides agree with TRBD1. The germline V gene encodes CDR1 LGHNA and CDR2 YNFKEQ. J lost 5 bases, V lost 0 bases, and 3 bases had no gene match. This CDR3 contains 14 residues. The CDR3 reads CASSQDFRGETQYF. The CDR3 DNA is TGTGCCAGCAGCCAAGACTTCAGGGGGGAGACCCAGTACTTC.

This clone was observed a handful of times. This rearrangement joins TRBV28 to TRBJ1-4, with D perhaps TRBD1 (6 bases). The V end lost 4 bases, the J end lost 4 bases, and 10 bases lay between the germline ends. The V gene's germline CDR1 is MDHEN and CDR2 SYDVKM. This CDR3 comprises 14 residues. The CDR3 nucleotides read TGTGCCAGCAGTTACGGACAGCTTAATGAAAAACTGTTTTTT. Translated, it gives CASSYGQLNEKLFF.

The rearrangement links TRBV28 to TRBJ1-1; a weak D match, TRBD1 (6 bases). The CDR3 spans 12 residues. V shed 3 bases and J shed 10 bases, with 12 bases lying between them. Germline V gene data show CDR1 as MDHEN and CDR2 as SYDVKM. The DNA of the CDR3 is TGTGCCAGCAGTTTCCAGGGGCCGCGAGCTTTCTTT. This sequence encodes CASSFQGPRAFF.

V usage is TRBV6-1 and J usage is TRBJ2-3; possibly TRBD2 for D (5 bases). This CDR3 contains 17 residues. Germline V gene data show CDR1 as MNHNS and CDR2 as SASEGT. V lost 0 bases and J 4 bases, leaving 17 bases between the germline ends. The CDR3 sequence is CASSEALLPGGADTQYF. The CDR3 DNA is TGTGCCAGCAGTGAAGCGCTCCTGCCCGGAGGTGCAGATACGCAGTATTTT.

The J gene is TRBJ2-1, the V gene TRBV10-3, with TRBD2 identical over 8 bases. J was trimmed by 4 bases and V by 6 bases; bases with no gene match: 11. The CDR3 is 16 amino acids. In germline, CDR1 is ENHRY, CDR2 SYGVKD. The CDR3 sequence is CAISSPSGGNYNEQFF. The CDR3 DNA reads TGTGCCATCAGCTCTCCTTCGGGGGGGAATTACAATGAGCAGTTCTTC.

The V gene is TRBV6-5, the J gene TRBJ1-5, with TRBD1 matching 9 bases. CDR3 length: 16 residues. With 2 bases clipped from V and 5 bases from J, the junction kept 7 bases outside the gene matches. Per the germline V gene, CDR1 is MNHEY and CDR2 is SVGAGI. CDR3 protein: CASSYRGTGKHQPQHF. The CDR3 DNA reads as TGTGCCAGCAGTTACCGGGGGACAGGGAAGCATCAGCCCCAGCATTTT.

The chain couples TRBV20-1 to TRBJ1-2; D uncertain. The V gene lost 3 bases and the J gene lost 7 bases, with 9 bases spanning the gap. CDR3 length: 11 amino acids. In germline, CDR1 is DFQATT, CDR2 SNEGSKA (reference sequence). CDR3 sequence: CSASRGGGYTF. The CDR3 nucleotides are TGCAGTGCTAGCCGTGGAGGTGGCTACACCTTC.

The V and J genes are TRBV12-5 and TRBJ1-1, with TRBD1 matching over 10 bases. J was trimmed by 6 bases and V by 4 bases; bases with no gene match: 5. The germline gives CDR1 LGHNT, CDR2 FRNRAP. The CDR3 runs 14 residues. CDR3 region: CASGYGDRGSEAFF. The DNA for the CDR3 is TGTGCTAGTGGTTATGGGGACAGGGGCTCTGAAGCTTTCTTT.

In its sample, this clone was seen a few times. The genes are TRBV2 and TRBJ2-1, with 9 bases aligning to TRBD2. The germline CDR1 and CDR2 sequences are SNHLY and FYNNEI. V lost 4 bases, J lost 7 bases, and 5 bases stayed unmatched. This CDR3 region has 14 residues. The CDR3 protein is CASSAGLARNEQFF. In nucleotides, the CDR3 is TGTGCCAGCAGTGCGGGACTAGCCCGTAATGAGCAGTTCTTC. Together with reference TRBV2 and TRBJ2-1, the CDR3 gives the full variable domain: EPEVTQTPSHQVTQMGQEVILRCVPISNHLYFYWYRQILGQKVEFLVSFYNNEISEKSEIFDDQFSVERPDGSNFTLKIRSTKLEDSAMYFCASSAGLARNEQFFGPGTRLTVL.

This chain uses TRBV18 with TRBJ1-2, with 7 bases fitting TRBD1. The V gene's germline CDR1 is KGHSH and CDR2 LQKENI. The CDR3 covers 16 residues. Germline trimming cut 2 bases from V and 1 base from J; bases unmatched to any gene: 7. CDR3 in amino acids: CASSPGTDRLNYGYTF. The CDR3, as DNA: TGTGCCAGCTCACCAGGGACAGACCGACTTAACTATGGCTACACCTTC.

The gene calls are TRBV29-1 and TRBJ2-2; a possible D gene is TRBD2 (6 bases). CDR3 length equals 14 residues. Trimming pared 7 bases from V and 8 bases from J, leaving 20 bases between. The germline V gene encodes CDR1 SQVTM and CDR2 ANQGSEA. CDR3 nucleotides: TGCAGCGCCAAGACGGGACTTAATGCGGGGGAGCTGTTTTTT. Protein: CSAKTGLNAGELFF.

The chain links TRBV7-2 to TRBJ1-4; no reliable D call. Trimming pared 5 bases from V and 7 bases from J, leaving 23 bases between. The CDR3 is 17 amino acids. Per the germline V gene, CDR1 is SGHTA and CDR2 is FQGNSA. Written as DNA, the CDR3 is TGTGCCAGCAGCCCCCGGTGGGGTGGGGAGGGCGGTGAAAAACTGTTTTTT. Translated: CASSPRWGGEGGEKLFF.

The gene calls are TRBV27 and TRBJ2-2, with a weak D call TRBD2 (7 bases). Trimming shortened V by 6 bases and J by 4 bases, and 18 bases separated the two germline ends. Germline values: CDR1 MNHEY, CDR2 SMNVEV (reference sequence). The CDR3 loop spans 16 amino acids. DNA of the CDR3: TGTGCCAGCAGGGCCCGCGGGGGCGGGGTCACCGGGGAGCTGTTTTTT. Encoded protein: CASRARGGGVTGELFF.

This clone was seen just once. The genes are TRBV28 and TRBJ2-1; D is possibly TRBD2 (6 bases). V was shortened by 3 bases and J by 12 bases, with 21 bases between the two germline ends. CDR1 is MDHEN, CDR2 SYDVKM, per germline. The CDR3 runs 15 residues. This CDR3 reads CASSFNGGSTHGQFF. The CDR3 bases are TGTGCCAGCAGTTTCAATGGAGGGTCAACCCACGGGCAGTTCTTC.

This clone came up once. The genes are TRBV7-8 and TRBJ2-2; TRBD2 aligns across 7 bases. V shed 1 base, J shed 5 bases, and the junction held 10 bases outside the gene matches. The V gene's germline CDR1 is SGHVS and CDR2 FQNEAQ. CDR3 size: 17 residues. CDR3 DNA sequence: TGTGCCAGCAGCTTAGTAAAATATGTGGGAGGGACCGGGGAGCTGTTTTTT. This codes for CASSLVKYVGGTGELFF.

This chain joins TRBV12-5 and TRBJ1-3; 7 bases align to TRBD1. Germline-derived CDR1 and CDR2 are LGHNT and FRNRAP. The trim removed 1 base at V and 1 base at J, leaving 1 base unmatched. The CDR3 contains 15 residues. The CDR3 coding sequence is TGTGCTAGTGGTTTGGGGACAGGATCTGGAAACACCATATATTTT. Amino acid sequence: CASGLGTGSGNTIYF.

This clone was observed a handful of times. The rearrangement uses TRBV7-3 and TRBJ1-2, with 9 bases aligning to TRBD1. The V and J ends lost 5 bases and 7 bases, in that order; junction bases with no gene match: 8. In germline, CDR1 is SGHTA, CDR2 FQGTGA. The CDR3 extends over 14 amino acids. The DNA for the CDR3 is TGTGCCAGCAGCCTACAATTGGACAGGGGTGGCTACACCTTC. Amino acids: CASSLQLDRGGYTF.

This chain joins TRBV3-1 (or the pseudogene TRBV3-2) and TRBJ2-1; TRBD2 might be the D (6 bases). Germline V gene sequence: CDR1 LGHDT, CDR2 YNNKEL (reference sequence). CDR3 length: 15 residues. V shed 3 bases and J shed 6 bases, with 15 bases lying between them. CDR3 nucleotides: TGTGCCAGCAGCCAGATCGGGAGCATCTTCAATGAGCAGTTCTTC. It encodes CASSQIGSIFNEQFF.

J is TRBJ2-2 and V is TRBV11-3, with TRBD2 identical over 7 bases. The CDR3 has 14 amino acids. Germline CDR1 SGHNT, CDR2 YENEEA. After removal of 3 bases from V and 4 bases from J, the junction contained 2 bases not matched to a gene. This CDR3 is CASSFGGGTGELFF. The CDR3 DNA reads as TGTGCCAGCAGCTTTGGGGGGGGCACCGGGGAGCTGTTTTTT.

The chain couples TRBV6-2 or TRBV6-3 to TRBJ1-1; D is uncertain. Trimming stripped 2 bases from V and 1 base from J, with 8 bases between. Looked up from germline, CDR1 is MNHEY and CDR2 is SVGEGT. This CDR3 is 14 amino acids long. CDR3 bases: TGTGCCAGCAGTTACCACGGGGAGAACACTGAAGCTTTCTTT. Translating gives CASSYHGENTEAFF.

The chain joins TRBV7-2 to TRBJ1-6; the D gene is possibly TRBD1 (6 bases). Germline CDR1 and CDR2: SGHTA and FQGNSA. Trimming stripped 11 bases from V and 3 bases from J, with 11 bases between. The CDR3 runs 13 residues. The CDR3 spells CASGESYNSPLHF. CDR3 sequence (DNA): TGTGCCTCAGGGGAGAGCTATAATTCACCCCTCCACTTT.

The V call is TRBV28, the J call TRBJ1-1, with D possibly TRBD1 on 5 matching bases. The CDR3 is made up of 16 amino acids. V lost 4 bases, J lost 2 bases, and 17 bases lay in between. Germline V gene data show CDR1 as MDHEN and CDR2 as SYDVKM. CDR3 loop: CASSSPSTATNTEAFF. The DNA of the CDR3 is TGTGCCAGCAGTTCGCCCTCGACAGCGACTAACACTGAAGCTTTCTTT.

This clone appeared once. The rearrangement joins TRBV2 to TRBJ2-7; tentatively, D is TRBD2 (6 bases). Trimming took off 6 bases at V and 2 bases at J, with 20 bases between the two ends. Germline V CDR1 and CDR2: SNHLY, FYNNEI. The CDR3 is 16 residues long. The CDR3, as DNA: TGTGCCAGCAGCGGGCTACTAAGCCGGACTACCTACGAGCAGTACTTC. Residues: CASSGLLSRTTYEQYF.

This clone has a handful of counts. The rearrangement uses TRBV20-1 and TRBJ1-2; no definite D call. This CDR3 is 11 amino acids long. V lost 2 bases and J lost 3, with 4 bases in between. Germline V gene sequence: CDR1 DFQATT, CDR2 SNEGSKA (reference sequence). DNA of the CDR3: TGCAGTGCTAGAATATACTATGGCTACACCTTC. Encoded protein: CSARIYYGYTF.